The clone carrying this TCR beta chain turned up a few times. Antigen: not known. Trimming took 2 bases from V and 4 from J, leaving 6 bases between them. The germline gives CDR1 ENHRY, CDR2 SYGVKD. There are 13 residues in the CDR3. The data belong to a study of identical twins. Template switching added a universal primer site; cDNA carried unique molecular identifiers. TCRdb re-derived calls from the 5' RACE reads in MiXCR, one entry per CDR3 protein. The data contain 200,000 to 300,000 distinct CDR3 sequences, approximately 7.9% of them seen just once; the ten biggest clones take up around 5.4%. Findings and caveats of the study: Insertion counts were lower in abundant cord blood beta clonotypes, a trend that memory repertoires did not show. Out-of-frame alpha sequences shared between twins exhibited an excess of low generation probability.

These data also formed part of another study, on yellow fever vaccine responses in identical twins. As reported in that work: Convergence reportedly seemed to mark part of the twins' vaccine T cell response, with personalization marking the rest.

The TCR originated in a woman between 18 and 29 years old in good health. The sequenced sample was CD8+ T cells sorted from blood. The rearrangement joins TRBV10-3 to TRBJ2-1; possibly TRBD1 or TRBD2 for D (5 bases each). The CDR3 DNA is TGTGCCATCAGTGAGGAGGGGTACAATGAGCAGTTCTTC. Protein: CAISEEGYNEQFF.